This T cell receptor (beta chain) was documented in a study of human T cells and chemical hapten exposure. The wider study: Enrolled patients were predominantly female and had alopecia areata, totalis or universalis.

This clonotype was found many times. Documented time point: pre-sensitization, week 0. Regarding treatment: therapeutic diphenylcyclopropenone sensitization with weekly scalp DPC. TCRdb re-derived calls from the RACE reads in MiXCR, one entry per CDR3 protein. The sample records some 360,000 distinct CDR3 sequences, 4% to 6% being singletons. Germline CDR1 SGHRS, CDR2 YFSETQ. The CDR3 length is 16 residues. V trimming: 2 bases; J trimming: 4 bases; junction bases outside the gene matches: 6. The rearrangement links TRBV5-1 to TRBJ2-3; 11 nucleotides match TRBD2. The clonotype comes from a woman in her fifties or sixties with alopecia areata. Some clones in this sample may be carry-over from other donors' samples. The sample was whole blood, taken in connection with sensitization to the hapten diphenylcyclopropenone (DPC). For the CDR3, the DNA is TGCGCCAGCAGCTTCCAACTAGCGGGAGCTTCAGATACGCAGTATTTT. It codes for CASSFQLAGASDTQYF.